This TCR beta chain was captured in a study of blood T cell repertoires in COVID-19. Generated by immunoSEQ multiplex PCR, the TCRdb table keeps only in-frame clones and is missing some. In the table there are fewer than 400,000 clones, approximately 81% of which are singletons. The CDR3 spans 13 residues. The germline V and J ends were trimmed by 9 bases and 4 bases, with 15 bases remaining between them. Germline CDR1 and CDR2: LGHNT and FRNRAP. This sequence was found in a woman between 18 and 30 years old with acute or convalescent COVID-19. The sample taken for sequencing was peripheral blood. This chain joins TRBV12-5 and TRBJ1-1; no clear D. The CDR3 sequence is CASMKFSVTEAFF. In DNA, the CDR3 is TGTGCTAGCATGAAATTTAGCGTCACTGAAGCTTTCTTT.